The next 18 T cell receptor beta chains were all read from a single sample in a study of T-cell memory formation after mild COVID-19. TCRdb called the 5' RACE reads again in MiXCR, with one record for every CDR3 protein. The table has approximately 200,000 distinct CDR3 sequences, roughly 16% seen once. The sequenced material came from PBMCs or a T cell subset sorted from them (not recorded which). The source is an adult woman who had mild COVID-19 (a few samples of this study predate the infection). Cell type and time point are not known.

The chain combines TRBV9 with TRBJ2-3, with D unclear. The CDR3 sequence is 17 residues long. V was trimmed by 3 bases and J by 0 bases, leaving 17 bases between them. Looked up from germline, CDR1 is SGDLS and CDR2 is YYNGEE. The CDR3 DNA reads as TGTGCCAGCAGCGCGCCCGTGACCGCCGCAAGCACAGATACGCAGTATTTT. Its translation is CASSAPVTAASTDTQYF.

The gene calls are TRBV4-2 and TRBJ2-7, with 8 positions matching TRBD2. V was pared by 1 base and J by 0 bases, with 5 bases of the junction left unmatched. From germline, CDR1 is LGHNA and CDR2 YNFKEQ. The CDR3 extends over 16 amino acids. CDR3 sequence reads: CASSQVGTSGSYEQYF. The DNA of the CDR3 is TGTGCCAGCAGCCAAGTAGGAACTAGCGGCTCCTACGAGCAGTACTTC.

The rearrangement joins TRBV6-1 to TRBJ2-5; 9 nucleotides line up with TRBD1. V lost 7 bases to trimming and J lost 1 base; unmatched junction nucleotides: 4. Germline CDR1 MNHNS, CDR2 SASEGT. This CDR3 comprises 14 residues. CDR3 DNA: TGTGCCAGCATTATGGACAGGGGCCAAGAGACCCAGTACTTC. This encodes CASIMDRGQETQYF.

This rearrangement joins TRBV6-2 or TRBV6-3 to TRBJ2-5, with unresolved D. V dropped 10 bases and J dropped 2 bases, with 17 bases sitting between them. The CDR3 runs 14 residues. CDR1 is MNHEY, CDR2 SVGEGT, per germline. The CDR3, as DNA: TGTGCCACTACCATCGATAGGGATCAAGAGACCCAGTACTTC. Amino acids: CATTIDRDQETQYF.

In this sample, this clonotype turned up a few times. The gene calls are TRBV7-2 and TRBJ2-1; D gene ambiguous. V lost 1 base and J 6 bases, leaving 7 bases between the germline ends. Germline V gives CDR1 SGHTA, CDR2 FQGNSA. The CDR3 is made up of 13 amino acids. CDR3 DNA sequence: TGTGCCAGCAGCTTAGAAGCGCCCAATGAGCAGTTCTTC. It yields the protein CASSLEAPNEQFF.

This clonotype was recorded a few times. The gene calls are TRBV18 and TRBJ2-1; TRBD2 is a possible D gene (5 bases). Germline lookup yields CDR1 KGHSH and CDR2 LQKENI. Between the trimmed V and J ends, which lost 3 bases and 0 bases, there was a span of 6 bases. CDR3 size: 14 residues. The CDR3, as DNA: TGTGCCAGCTCACCTACTAGCTCCTACAATGAGCAGTTCTTC. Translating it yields CASSPTSSYNEQFF.

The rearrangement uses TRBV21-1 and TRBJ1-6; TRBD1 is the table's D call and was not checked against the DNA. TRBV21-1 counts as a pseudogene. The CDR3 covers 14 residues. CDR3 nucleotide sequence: TGTGCCAGCAGCAACCGGGCAGGGGGTTCACCCCTCCACTTT. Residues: CASSNRAGGSPLHF.

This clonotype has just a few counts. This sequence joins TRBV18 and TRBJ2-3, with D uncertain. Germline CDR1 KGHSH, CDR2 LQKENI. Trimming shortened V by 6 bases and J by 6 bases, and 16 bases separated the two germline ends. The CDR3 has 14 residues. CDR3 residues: CASSLDRPEDTQYF. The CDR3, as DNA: TGTGCCAGCTCCCTCGACCGGCCGGAGGATACGCAGTATTTT.

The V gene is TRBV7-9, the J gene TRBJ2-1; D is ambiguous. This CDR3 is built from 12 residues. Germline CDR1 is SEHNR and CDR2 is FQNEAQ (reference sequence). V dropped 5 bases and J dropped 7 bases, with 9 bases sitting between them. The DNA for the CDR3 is TGTGCCAGCAGCCCCCAGCGTAATGAGCAGTTCTTC. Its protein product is CASSPQRNEQFF.

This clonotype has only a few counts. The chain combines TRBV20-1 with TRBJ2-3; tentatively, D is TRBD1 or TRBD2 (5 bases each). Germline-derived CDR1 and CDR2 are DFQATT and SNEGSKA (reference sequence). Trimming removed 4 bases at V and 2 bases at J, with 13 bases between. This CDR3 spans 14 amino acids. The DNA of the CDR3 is TGCAGTGCTATAACACCTGGGACCACAGATACGCAGTATTTT. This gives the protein CSAITPGTTDTQYF.

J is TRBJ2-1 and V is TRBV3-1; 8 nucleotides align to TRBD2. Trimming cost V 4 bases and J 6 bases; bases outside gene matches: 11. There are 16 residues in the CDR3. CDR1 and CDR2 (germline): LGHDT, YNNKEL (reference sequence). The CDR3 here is CASSPPGTRAFNEQFF. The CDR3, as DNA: TGTGCCAGCAGCCCTCCCGGGACTAGGGCGTTCAATGAGCAGTTCTTC.

This chain's CDR3 is CATSRDGEQGPNEQFF. Here the CDR3 DNA reads TGTGCCACCAGCAGAGATGGGGAGCAGGGGCCCAATGAGCAGTTCTTC. This chain uses TRBV15 with TRBJ2-1; tentative D call: TRBD1 (6 bases). The CDR3 spans 16 residues. Trimming shortened V by 0 bases and J by 6 bases, and 15 bases separated the two germline ends. Germline V lookup: CDR1 LNHNV, CDR2 YYDKDF (reference sequence). Together with reference TRBV15 and TRBJ2-1, the CDR3 gives the full variable domain: DAMVIQNPRYQVTQFGKPVTLSCSQTLNHNVMYWYQQKSSQAPKLLFHYYDKDFNNEADTPDNFQSRRPNTSFCFLDIRSPGLGDTAMYLCATSRDGEQGPNEQFFGPGTRLTVL.

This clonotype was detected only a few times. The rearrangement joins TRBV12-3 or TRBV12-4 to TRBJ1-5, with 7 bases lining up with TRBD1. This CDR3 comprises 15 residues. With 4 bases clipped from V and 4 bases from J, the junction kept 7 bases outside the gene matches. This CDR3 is CASSSTGIANQPQHF. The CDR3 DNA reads TGTGCCAGCAGTTCGACAGGGATAGCGAATCAGCCCCAGCATTTT.

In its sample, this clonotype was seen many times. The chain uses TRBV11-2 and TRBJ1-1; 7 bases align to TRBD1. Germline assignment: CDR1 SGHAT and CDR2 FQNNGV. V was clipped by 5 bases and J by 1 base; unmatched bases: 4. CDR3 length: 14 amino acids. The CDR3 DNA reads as TGTGCCAGCAGCCCCCGGGACAGGAACACTGAAGCTTTCTTT. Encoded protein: CASSPRDRNTEAFF.

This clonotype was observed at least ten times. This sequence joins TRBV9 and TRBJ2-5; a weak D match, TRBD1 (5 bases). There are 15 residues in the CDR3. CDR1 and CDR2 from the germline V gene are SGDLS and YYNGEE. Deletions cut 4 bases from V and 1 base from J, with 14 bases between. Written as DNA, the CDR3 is TGTGCCAGCAGCATTCATCAAAGGGGCCAAGAGACCCAGTACTTC. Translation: CASSIHQRGQETQYF. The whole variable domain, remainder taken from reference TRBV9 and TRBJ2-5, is DSGVTQTPKHLITATGQRVTLRCSPRSGDLSVYWYQQSLDQGLQFLIQYYNGEERAKGNILERFSAQQFPDLHSELNLSSLELGDSALYFCASSIHQRGQETQYFGPGTRLLVL.

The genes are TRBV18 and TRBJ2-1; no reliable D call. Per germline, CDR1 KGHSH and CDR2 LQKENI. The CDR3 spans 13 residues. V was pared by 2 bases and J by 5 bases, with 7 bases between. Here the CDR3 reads CASSPRQNNEQFF. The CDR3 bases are TGTGCCAGCTCACCAAGGCAAAACAATGAGCAGTTCTTC.

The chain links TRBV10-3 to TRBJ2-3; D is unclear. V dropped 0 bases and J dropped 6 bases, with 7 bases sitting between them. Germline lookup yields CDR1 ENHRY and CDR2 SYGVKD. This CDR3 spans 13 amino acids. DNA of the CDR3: TGTGCCATCAGTGAGTCGGTTGTGGATACGCAGTATTTT. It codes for CAISESVVDTQYF.

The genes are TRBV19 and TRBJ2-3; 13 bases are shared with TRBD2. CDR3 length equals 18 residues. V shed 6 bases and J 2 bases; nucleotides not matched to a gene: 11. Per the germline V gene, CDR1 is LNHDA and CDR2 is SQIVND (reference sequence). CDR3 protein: CASSLPGLAGFTTDTQYF. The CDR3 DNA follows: TGTGCCAGTAGCCTTCCGGGACTAGCGGGATTTACCACAGATACGCAGTATTTT.